The clone carrying this T cell receptor beta chain has a count of ten or more. These data belong to a study of low-dose radiotherapy and immunotherapy resistance in tumors. The V end was cut by 0 bases, the J end by 1 base, with 9 bases between. CDR1 is SGHRS, CDR2 YFSETQ, per germline. The CDR3 is 15 amino acids. cDNA synthesis used a TRAV/TRBV-specific primer set for both chains. Amplification, which lasted around 18 PCR cycles, used a constant-region primer and V-primer adapter to amplify TCRs. Via MiXCR, TCRdb re-called the reads, giving one row per CDR3 protein. The sample has almost 45,000 distinct CDR3 sequences, 25% seen once; the top ten hold over 9%. As for time point: after trial treatment. Treatment indicated: LDRT plus nivolumab, ipilimumab, low-dose cyclophosphamide and aspirin (RACIN trial).

This receptor was identified in a male donor with prostate cancer. The specimen was PBMCs, collected after low-dose radiotherapy plus immunotherapy. The chain uses TRBV5-1 and TRBJ2-3; D is unresolved. The CDR3: CASSLEHPGTDTQYF. The DNA for the CDR3 is TGCGCCAGCAGCTTGGAACACCCAGGCACAGATACGCAGTATTTT.